This entry lists 8 T cell receptor beta chains sequenced from one sample in a study of cytomegalovirus exposure and HLA in healthy donors. A multiplex PCR was run with 60 Vbeta primers and 13 Jbeta primers. The protocol was immunoSEQ multiplex PCR, while the TCRdb copy is restricted to in-frame clones and leaves out a portion. The sample has about 140,000 clones, roughly a tenth seen once. The sequencing sample was made of PBMCs. The source is a male donor in good health and CMV-seronegative.

Notes on this clone: In the same sample, other DNA sequences code for this CDR3. This rearrangement joins TRBV2 to TRBJ1-1; a possible D gene is TRBD1 (5 bases). Trimming took off 6 bases at V and 1 base at J, with 9 bases between the two ends. CDR3 length: 13 amino acids. CDR1 and CDR2 from the germline V gene are SNHLY and FYNNEI. DNA for the CDR3: TGTGCCAGCAGGGGGGGGGAGAACACTGAAGCTTTCTTT. This translates into CASRGGENTEAFF.

The table lists this clone with a few counts. This chain joins TRBV11-2 and TRBJ2-7; the match to TRBD1 covers 7 bases. The CDR3 spans 15 residues. The V and J ends lost 5 bases and 4 bases, in that order; junction bases with no gene match: 11. Germline CDR1 and CDR2: SGHAT and FQNNGV. CDR3 coding DNA: TGTGCCAGCAGCCTCCTGGAGACAGGGATGTACGAGCAGTACTTC. Encoded protein: CASSLLETGMYEQYF. The full variable domain, with the rest looked up from reference TRBV11-2 and TRBJ2-7, is EAGVAQSPRYKIIEKRQSVAFWCNPISGHATLYWYQQILGQGPKLLIQFQNNGVVDDSQLPKDRFSAERLKGVDSTLKIQPAKLEDSAVYLCASSLLETGMYEQYFGPGTRLTVT.

The V and J genes are TRBV10-1 and TRBJ1-2, with a possible D match to TRBD1 (5 bases). CDR3 size: 15 residues. Trimming took off 0 bases at V and 5 bases at J, with 13 bases between the two ends. Germline V CDR1 and CDR2: WNHNN, SYGVQD (reference sequence). The CDR3 DNA is TGCGCCAGCAGTGAGTCCCGTGGCAGGGAATATGGCTACACCTTC. It translates to CASSESRGREYGYTF.

V is TRBV28 and J is TRBJ1-1; D not certain. V was pared by 5 bases and J by 5 bases, with 6 bases between. This CDR3 comprises 11 residues. Germline V lookup: CDR1 MDHEN, CDR2 SYDVKM. The CDR3 spells CASSRVTEAFF. DNA for the CDR3: TGTGCCAGCAGTCGAGTGACTGAAGCTTTCTTT.

Note on this clone: Other DNA sequences in this specimen translate into the identical CDR3. This rearrangement joins TRBV4-1 to TRBJ2-2; 7 nucleotides match TRBD1. Looked up from germline, CDR1 is MGHRA and CDR2 is YSYEKL. The CDR3 covers 16 residues. Losses at the gene ends were 4 bases for V and 4 bases for J; bases not matched to a gene: 9. DNA of the CDR3: TGCGCCAGCAGCCGAGCCCCGGGACAGACCACCGGGGAGCTGTTTTTT. Its protein product is CASSRAPGQTTGELFF.

This clone appeared a few times. CDR3 coding DNA: TGTGCCAGCAGCCCGGGGGGGGACGAGCAGTACTTC. As protein: CASSPGGDEQYF. This chain uses TRBV6-6 with TRBJ2-7; 8 bases align to TRBD2. The CDR3 loop spans 12 amino acids. Germline CDR1 MNHNY, CDR2 SVGAGI (reference sequence). J was trimmed by 5 bases and V by 6 bases; bases with no gene match: 3.

This clone was counted only a few times. The chain recombines TRBV27 with TRBJ2-5; 7 nucleotides line up with TRBD2. V shed 2 bases and J 1 base; nucleotides not matched to a gene: 7. CDR1 MNHEY and CDR2 SMNVEV come from the germline V gene (reference sequence). The CDR3 extends over 16 amino acids. The CDR3 DNA is TGTGCCAGCAGTTTAAGCCAGCGGGGAACCCAAGAGACCCAGTACTTC. It codes for CASSLSQRGTQETQYF.

The chain combines TRBV7-2 with TRBJ1-5; the D is unclear. V lost 0 bases, J lost 11 bases, and 8 bases lay in between. Germline V gene sequence: CDR1 SGHTA, CDR2 FQGNSA. CDR3 length equals 12 residues. CDR3 sequence: CASSLAVRAQHF. For the CDR3, the DNA is TGTGCCAGCAGCTTAGCGGTTAGAGCCCAGCATTTT.